The present TCR beta chain was sequenced within a study of T cell repertoires in aging, cancer and after chemotherapy. About the research overall: Over several months to years, re-sampled healthy donor repertoires clearly shared clones. The full dataset contained 7 million to 9.5 million TCR reads.

Peripheral blood genomic DNA, not sorted cells or RNA, was the template. Multiplex touch-down PCR with TRB-A/B primers amplified rearranged V-D-J TRB sequences. TCRdb reprocessed the multiplex PCR reads with MiXCR, giving one entry per CDR3 protein. The sample comprises 7,000 to 9,500 distinct CDR3 sequences, approximately 31% of which are singletons, and approximately 14% rests with the top ten. Details on this clonotype: What it recognizes is unknown. This may stem from a read error, because a much larger clone lies one nucleotide away. This is likely a read error, given that the CDR3 carries no conserved phenylalanine or tryptophan at its end.

The CDR3 runs to 13 residues. Trimming took off 3 bases at V and 6 bases at J, with 12 bases between the two ends. The V gene's germline CDR1 is LNHDA and CDR2 SQIVND (reference sequence). Study-level findings and limits: Untreated cancer patients had significantly lower blood TCR diversity than age-matched healthy donors.

This receptor was identified in a human donor in good health. The donor label of this sample is uncertain. V and J are TRBV19 and TRBJ2-7; maybe TRBD1 (7 bases). Sequencing used blood. Written as DNA, the CDR3 is TGTGCCAGTAGTATTCGTCAGGGGGGCGAGCAGTACTAC. Translating it yields CASSIRQGGEQYY.